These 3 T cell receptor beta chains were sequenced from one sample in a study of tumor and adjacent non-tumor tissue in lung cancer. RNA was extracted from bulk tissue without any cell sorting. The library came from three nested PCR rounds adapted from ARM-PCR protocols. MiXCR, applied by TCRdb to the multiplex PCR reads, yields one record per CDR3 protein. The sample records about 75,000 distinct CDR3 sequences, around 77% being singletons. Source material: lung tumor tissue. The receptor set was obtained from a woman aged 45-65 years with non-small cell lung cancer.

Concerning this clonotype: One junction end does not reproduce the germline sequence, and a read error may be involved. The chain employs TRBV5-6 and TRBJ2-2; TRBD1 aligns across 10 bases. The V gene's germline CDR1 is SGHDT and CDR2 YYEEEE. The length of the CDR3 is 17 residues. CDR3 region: CASSLDPGQGRSGELFF. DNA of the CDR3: TGTGCCAGCAGCTTGGACCCGGGACAGGGGAGAAGCGGGGAGTTGTTCTTT.

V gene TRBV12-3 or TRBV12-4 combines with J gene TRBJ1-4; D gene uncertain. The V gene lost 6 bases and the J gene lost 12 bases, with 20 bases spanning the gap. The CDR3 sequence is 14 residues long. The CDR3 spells CASSSQQSFEELFF. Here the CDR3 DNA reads TGTGCCAGCAGCAGTCAACAGAGTTTCGAAGAACTGTTTTTT.

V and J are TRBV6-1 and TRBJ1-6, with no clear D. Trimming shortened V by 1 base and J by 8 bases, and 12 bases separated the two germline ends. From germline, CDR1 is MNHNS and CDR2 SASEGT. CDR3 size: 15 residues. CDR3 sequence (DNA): TGTGCCAGCAGTGAAGGCGTCGTCTGGGATTCACCCCTCCACTTT. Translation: CASSEGVVWDSPLHF.